The subject of this entry is one TCR beta chain. Its antigen remains unknown. The sample is drawn from a study of blood T cells in healthy people across ages. Per sample, a minimum of 7 million PBMCs were isolated. Total RNA was extracted at no less than 5.5 micrograms per sample. PCR was performed a second time for 7 to 11 cycles using a sample-barcoded 5' primer and a J-beta primer mix. TCRdb reprocessed the 5' RACE reads via MiXCR and lists one record per CDR3 protein. The sample holds 2 million or so distinct CDR3 sequences, roughly 49% seen once. Findings of the study overall: Long-lived donors exceeded aged donors in naive CD4+ cells and diversity.

Per germline, CDR1 MDHEN and CDR2 SYDVKM. V lost 5 bases and J lost 4, with 7 bases in between. The CDR3 covers 12 residues. The specimen sequenced was blood. This TCR was sampled from a woman between 35 and 50 years old in good health. The chain recombines TRBV28 with TRBJ2-3; D gene ambiguous. Written as DNA, the CDR3 is TGTGCCAGCAGTGCGGCCCCAGATACGCAGTATTTT. Translated: CASSAAPDTQYF.